These T cell receptor beta chains were read from a single sample in a study of shared clonotypes between healthy human individuals. Only in-frame clones appear in the TCRdb table, and some are missing; sequencing was by immunoSEQ multiplex PCR. The sample gives a few million clones, around 90% of which show up once; 0.3% to 0.4% is in the top ten. Specimen: naive CD4+ T cells from PBMCs. These TCRs come from a man between 18 and 35 years old in good health. Some clones in this sample may be carry-over from other donors' samples. Each CDR3 is given with its conserved first and last residue. A D gene is named only where the DNA matches it firmly. Clone size is stated in some rows and not others, as once, few, many or a class when expanded.

abundance: -
j_gene: TRBJ2-3
v_gene: TRBV28
d_gene: TRBD1
CDR3nt: TGTGCCAGCAGTCTCCAGGGGGAAGAAGATACGCAGTATTTT
CDR3aa: CASSLQGEEDTQYF

abundance: -
j_gene: TRBJ2-5
v_gene: TRBV9
d_gene: -
CDR3nt: TGTGCCAGCAGCCCTTCAGGAGGTACAGAGGAGACCCAGTACTTC
CDR3aa: CASSPSGGTEETQYF

abundance: -
j_gene: TRBJ2-5
v_gene: TRBV7-7
d_gene: -
CDR3nt: TGTGCCAGCAGCCCTCGCCCAGGGGGGATAAGGCAAGAGACCCAGTACTTC
CDR3aa: CASSPRPGGIRQETQYF

abundance: -
j_gene: TRBJ2-5
v_gene: TRBV7-6
d_gene: TRBD1
CDR3nt: TGTGCCAGCCACAGGGGGCTGTGGGAGACCCAGTACTTC
CDR3aa: CASHRGLWETQYF

abundance: -
j_gene: TRBJ2-3
v_gene: TRBV7-8
d_gene: TRBD1
CDR3nt: TGTGCCAGCAGCCACCCGACAGGGGGCACAGATACGCAGTATTTT
CDR3aa: CASSHPTGGTDTQYF

abundance: once
j_gene: TRBJ1-4
v_gene: TRBV6-5
d_gene: TRBD1
CDR3nt: TGTGCCAGCAGTTACAGGGGGCGCGTCGTTAATGAAAAACTGTTTTTT
CDR3aa: CASSYRGRVVNEKLFF

abundance: -
j_gene: TRBJ2-1
v_gene: TRBV5-1
d_gene: -
CDR3nt: TGCGCCAGCAGCTTCCGTCAGGGGTACAACAATGAGCAGTTCTTC
CDR3aa: CASSFRQGYNNEQFF

abundance: -
j_gene: TRBJ1-3
v_gene: TRBV6-1
d_gene: -
CDR3nt: TGTGCCAGCAGGGGGTTTGGAAACACCATATATTTT
CDR3aa: CASRGFGNTIYF

abundance: -
j_gene: TRBJ2-6
v_gene: TRBV28
d_gene: -
CDR3nt: TGTGCCAGCAGGGGGCCCTCTGGGGCCAACGTCCTGACTTTC
CDR3aa: CASRGPSGANVLTF

abundance: -
j_gene: TRBJ2-3
v_gene: TRBV6-1
d_gene: -
CDR3nt: TGTGCCAGCAGAAAGACAGTGACGAACACAGATACGCAGTATTTT
CDR3aa: CASRKTVTNTDTQYF

abundance: -
j_gene: TRBJ2-3
v_gene: TRBV4-1
d_gene: TRBD1
CDR3nt: TGCGCCAGCAGCCAAGATTTCAGGGGGCGCAGGCATTTT
CDR3aa: CASSQDFRGRRHF

abundance: -
j_gene: TRBJ2-1
v_gene: TRBV11-2
d_gene: -
CDR3nt: TGTGCCAGCAGCTTAACAGGTGGGACCTACAATGAGCAGTTCTTC
CDR3aa: CASSLTGGTYNEQFF

abundance: once
j_gene: TRBJ2-3
v_gene: TRBV19
d_gene: TRBD2
CDR3nt: TGTGCCAGTAGCCCTGGACTAGCGGGAGGATCAGATACGCAGTATTTT
CDR3aa: CASSPGLAGGSDTQYF

abundance: -
j_gene: TRBJ2-3
v_gene: TRBV18
d_gene: -
CDR3nt: TGTGCCAGCTCAGCAAGGGACACCAGCACAGATACGCAGTATTTT
CDR3aa: CASSARDTSTDTQYF

abundance: few
j_gene: TRBJ1-5
v_gene: TRBV6-1
d_gene: -
CDR3nt: TGTGCCAGCAGCCCAACTAGCAATCAGCCCCAGCATTTT
CDR3aa: CASSPTSNQPQHF

abundance: -
j_gene: TRBJ1-5
v_gene: TRBV10-3
d_gene: TRBD1
CDR3nt: TGTGCCATCAGTGGAGGGACAGGGAAGGGTCAGCCCCAGCATTTT
CDR3aa: CAISGGTGKGQPQHF

abundance: -
j_gene: TRBJ1-4
v_gene: TRBV28
d_gene: -
CDR3nt: TGTGCCAGCAGTCCTCTTCAGGGTGCACTAAATGAAAAACTGTTTTTT
CDR3aa: CASSPLQGALNEKLFF

abundance: -
j_gene: TRBJ2-7
v_gene: TRBV27
d_gene: -
CDR3nt: TGTGCCAGCAGTTTATGGGCCAGCCCTGAGCAGTACTTC
CDR3aa: CASSLWASPEQYF

abundance: -
j_gene: TRBJ2-7
v_gene: TRBV19
d_gene: -
CDR3nt: TGTGCCAGTAGTATACTCAACTCCTACGAGCAGTACTTC
CDR3aa: CASSILNSYEQYF

abundance: once
j_gene: TRBJ2-7
v_gene: TRBV7-2
d_gene: -
CDR3nt: TGTGCCAGCAGCTTGTTCCCGGGGACGGTATCCTACGAGCAGTACTTC
CDR3aa: CASSLFPGTVSYEQYF

abundance: -
j_gene: TRBJ1-2
v_gene: TRBV11-2
d_gene: TRBD1
CDR3nt: TGTGCCAGCAGCGTAAGACTAGGGACAGAGTACGTAGCTAACTATGGCTACACCTTC
CDR3aa: CASSVRLGTEYVANYGYTF

abundance: once
j_gene: TRBJ2-1
v_gene: TRBV2
d_gene: -
CDR3nt: TGTGCCAGCGCACGATGGGGGATTTTCCTCTCCTACAATGAGCAGTTCTTC
CDR3aa: CASARWGIFLSYNEQFF

abundance: -
j_gene: TRBJ2-1
v_gene: TRBV7-9
d_gene: TRBD2
CDR3nt: TGTGCCAGCAGCTTACCTCTCGCGGGGGGTCGCGAGCAGTTCTTC
CDR3aa: CASSLPLAGGREQFF

abundance: -
j_gene: TRBJ2-5
v_gene: TRBV9
d_gene: -
CDR3nt: TGTGCCAGCAGCGTAGCCTCGGGGGAGACCCAGTACTTC
CDR3aa: CASSVASGETQYF

abundance: few
j_gene: TRBJ1-4
v_gene: TRBV20-1
d_gene: -
CDR3nt: TGCAGTGCTAGGACCGGGGAAAAACTGTTTTTT
CDR3aa: CSARTGEKLFF

abundance: -
j_gene: TRBJ2-1
v_gene: TRBV2
d_gene: TRBD2
CDR3nt: TGTGCCAGCAGTACACTAGCGGGACAGTACAATGAGCAGTTCTTC
CDR3aa: CASSTLAGQYNEQFF

abundance: -
j_gene: TRBJ1-3
v_gene: TRBV23-1
d_gene: TRBD1
CDR3nt: TGCGCCAGCAGCATGGACAGGCCGAGCTCTGGAAACACCATATATTTT
CDR3aa: CASSMDRPSSGNTIYF

abundance: -
j_gene: TRBJ2-7
v_gene: TRBV5-1
d_gene: TRBD2
CDR3nt: TGCGCCAGCAGTAGCGGGAGGGCCGGGTACGAGCAGTACTTC
CDR3aa: CASSSGRAGYEQYF

abundance: -
j_gene: TRBJ1-4
v_gene: TRBV5-1
d_gene: -
CDR3nt: TGCGCCAGCAGGGTTGCAACTAATGAAAAACTGTTTTTT
CDR3aa: CASRVATNEKLFF

abundance: -
j_gene: TRBJ1-5
v_gene: TRBV2
d_gene: TRBD1
CDR3nt: TGTGCCAGCAGTGACGGGACAGCTACTTCCAATCAGCCCCAGCATTTT
CDR3aa: CASSDGTATSNQPQHF

abundance: -
j_gene: TRBJ2-5
v_gene: TRBV29-1
d_gene: -
CDR3nt: TGCAGCGTTGATAGGGACCAAGAGACCCAGTACTTC
CDR3aa: CSVDRDQETQYF

abundance: -
j_gene: TRBJ1-1
v_gene: TRBV4-2
d_gene: -
CDR3nt: TGTGCCAGCAGCCAAACTTTCCCCGGGACGGCGAGCGGGTCCACTGAAGCTTTCTTT
CDR3aa: CASSQTFPGTASGSTEAFF

abundance: -
j_gene: TRBJ2-7
v_gene: TRBV4-2
d_gene: TRBD2
CDR3nt: TGTGCCAGCAGCCCAGGACTAGCGGGAATCTACGAGCAGTACTTC
CDR3aa: CASSPGLAGIYEQYF

abundance: once
j_gene: TRBJ2-2
v_gene: TRBV28
d_gene: TRBD2
CDR3nt: TGTGCCAGCAGTCGCCTACTAGCGACCGGGGAGCTGTTTTTT
CDR3aa: CASSRLLATGELFF

abundance: -
j_gene: TRBJ2-6
v_gene: TRBV30
d_gene: -
CDR3nt: TGTGCCTGGATCCTCTCTGGGGCCAACGTCCTGACTTTC
CDR3aa: CAWILSGANVLTF

abundance: -
j_gene: TRBJ1-5
v_gene: TRBV6-5
d_gene: -
CDR3nt: TGTGCCAGCAGTTACTCGACAGGACAGCCCCAGCATTTT
CDR3aa: CASSYSTGQPQHF

abundance: -
j_gene: TRBJ1-2
v_gene: TRBV12-5
d_gene: -
CDR3nt: TGTGCTAGTGGTCCCACCAAAGGCCTGAATTATGGCTACACCTTC
CDR3aa: CASGPTKGLNYGYTF

abundance: -
j_gene: TRBJ2-5
v_gene: TRBV19
d_gene: -
CDR3nt: TGTGCCAGTAGTACGGCCCCGAGGGGGACCCAGTACTTC
CDR3aa: CASSTAPRGTQYF

abundance: -
j_gene: TRBJ2-5
v_gene: TRBV4-3
d_gene: TRBD1
CDR3nt: TGCGCCAGCAGCCCAGGGGGAGCGCGGCAAGAGACCCAGTACTTC
CDR3aa: CASSPGGARQETQYF

abundance: once
j_gene: TRBJ1-5
v_gene: TRBV21-1
d_gene: -
CDR3nt: TGTGCCAGCAGCAAAATGGCCAGGGGCGATATGTGCAATCAGCCCCAGCATTTT
CDR3aa: CASSKMARGDMCNQPQHF

abundance: -
j_gene: TRBJ2-5
v_gene: TRBV2
d_gene: TRBD2
CDR3nt: TGTGCCAGCCCCTCTCGCACGTATCCGGGACTAGCGGGAGTCGGGACCCAGTACTTC
CDR3aa: CASPSRTYPGLAGVGTQYF

abundance: -
j_gene: TRBJ1-2
v_gene: TRBV4-1
d_gene: TRBD1
CDR3nt: TGCGCCAGCAGCCAAGTCGGGCAGGGGGCTGCGGTTGGCTACACCTTC
CDR3aa: CASSQVGQGAAVGYTF

abundance: once
j_gene: TRBJ2-3
v_gene: TRBV11-1
d_gene: -
CDR3nt: TGTGCCAGCAGTTCATCAGGGGAACCCCGCCATACGCAGTATTTT
CDR3aa: CASSSSGEPRHTQYF

abundance: -
j_gene: TRBJ2-5
v_gene: TRBV2
d_gene: -
CDR3nt: TGTGCCAGCAGTCCGAGGCGGGCCCAAGAGACCCAGTACTTC
CDR3aa: CASSPRRAQETQYF

abundance: once
j_gene: TRBJ2-7
v_gene: TRBV11-2
d_gene: TRBD2
CDR3nt: TGTGCCAGCAGCCCAGGTATTAGCGGGAGATCCTACGAGCAGTACTTC
CDR3aa: CASSPGISGRSYEQYF

abundance: once
j_gene: TRBJ2-3
v_gene: TRBV2
d_gene: -
CDR3nt: TGTGCCAGCATCCGGAAAACCGCTAGCACAGATACGCAGTATTTT
CDR3aa: CASIRKTASTDTQYF

abundance: -
j_gene: TRBJ2-5
v_gene: TRBV19
d_gene: TRBD2
CDR3nt: TGTGCCAGTAGTATAGACTCGAGCGGGAGTAAGACCCAGTACTTC
CDR3aa: CASSIDSSGSKTQYF

abundance: -
j_gene: TRBJ2-7
v_gene: TRBV29-1
d_gene: -
CDR3nt: TGCAGCATTGGGCTAACGATAAACTCCTACGAGCAGTACTTC
CDR3aa: CSIGLTINSYEQYF

abundance: -
j_gene: TRBJ2-1
v_gene: TRBV28
d_gene: -
CDR3nt: TGTGCCAGCAGAATATACGTACAGGGCGTAAATGAGCAGTTCTTC
CDR3aa: CASRIYVQGVNEQFF

abundance: once
j_gene: TRBJ1-1
v_gene: TRBV19
d_gene: -
CDR3nt: TGTGCCAGTAGTGACACGGGGGGAACTGAAGCTTTCTTT
CDR3aa: CASSDTGGTEAFF

abundance: -
j_gene: TRBJ2-5
v_gene: TRBV2
d_gene: TRBD1
CDR3nt: TGTGCCAGCATCAGACGGGACAGGCTCCAAGAGACCCAGTACTTC
CDR3aa: CASIRRDRLQETQYF

abundance: few
j_gene: TRBJ2-5
v_gene: TRBV28
d_gene: -
CDR3nt: TGTGCCAGCAGAAGTGGACAGCCTCAAGAGACCCAGTACTTC
CDR3aa: CASRSGQPQETQYF

abundance: -
j_gene: TRBJ2-2
v_gene: TRBV5-4
d_gene: -
CDR3nt: TGTGCCAGCAGCTTGCCAGGGGGACTCGGAAAGTCGGGCGGGGAGCTGTTTTTT
CDR3aa: CASSLPGGLGKSGGELFF

abundance: -
j_gene: TRBJ2-1
v_gene: TRBV5-1
d_gene: -
CDR3nt: TGCGCCAGCAGCGCATACCGGGATGAGCAGTTCTTC
CDR3aa: CASSAYRDEQFF

abundance: -
j_gene: TRBJ1-2
v_gene: TRBV21-1
d_gene: -
CDR3nt: TGTGCCAGCAGCGCGGCGGTGGCAACCTCTAACTATGGCTACACCTTC
CDR3aa: CASSAAVATSNYGYTF